Sequencing of this T cell receptor beta chain was carried out in a study of CD8+CD57+ T cells in acquired aplastic anemia. At the level of the study: The DNA of sorted CD4+ and CD8+ cells averaged around 3 ug.

Patients who underwent sequencing had shown CD8+CD57+ cell expansion by flow cytometry. Patients were untreated when blood was sampled. Overall study results and limits: Levels of CD8+ Simpson's diversity were not significantly distinct in patients versus controls.

The CDR3 sequence is 16 residues long. The germline CDR1 and CDR2 sequences are SGHAT and FQDESV (reference sequence). Trimming removed 4 bases from V and 0 bases from J, with 13 bases in between. Genomic DNA acted as the template from which TCR beta VDJ combination and CDR3 sequence profiling were carried out. TCRdb re-called the reads through MiXCR, storing one row per CDR3 protein. In the table there are approximately 120,000 distinct CDR3 sequences, less than 50% of which are singletons. The sample holds many counts of this clonotype. Its specificity is unknown. The origin of this receptor is a human donor with aplastic anemia. V and J are TRBV11-1 and TRBJ1-3, with D uncertain. Sequencing used sorted CD4+, CD8+, or CD8+CD57+ T cells (not recorded which) from PBMCs. DNA for the CDR3: TGTGCCAGCAGCTCCCGGGCGGCCAGCTCTGGAAACACCATATATTTT. Protein: CASSSRAASSGNTIYF.